This T cell receptor (beta chain) is from a study of blood T cell repertoires in COVID-19. As for the study in general: Specimens from acute and convalescent COVID-19 originated in the United States, Italy and Spain. T cells, B-cell-depleted T cells, or PBMCs provided the cDNA or gDNA that served as material.

As processed by the authors: Counts of nucleated cells, estimated from reference gene primer amplification, were obtained. Libraries were prepared by immunoSEQ multiplex PCR; TCRdb keeps only in-frame clonotypes and omits some of them. V, J and clone size are taken as reported in that table, and D and trimming were inferred from the DNA itself. The table lists 210,000 or so clones, 88% of them singletons. Trimming left V 5 bases short and J 4 bases short, with 14 bases between. The CDR3 covers 14 residues. The germline CDR1 and CDR2 sequences are MDHEN and SYDVKM. The source is a woman between 40 and 50 years old who had recovered from COVID-19. The chain is built from TRBV28 and TRBJ1-1, with D maybe TRBD1 (6 bases). The sample comprised peripheral blood. CDR3 region: CASSPSRGATEAFF. The CDR3 bases are TGTGCCAGCAGTCCGTCGCGGGGGGCCACTGAAGCTTTCTTT.